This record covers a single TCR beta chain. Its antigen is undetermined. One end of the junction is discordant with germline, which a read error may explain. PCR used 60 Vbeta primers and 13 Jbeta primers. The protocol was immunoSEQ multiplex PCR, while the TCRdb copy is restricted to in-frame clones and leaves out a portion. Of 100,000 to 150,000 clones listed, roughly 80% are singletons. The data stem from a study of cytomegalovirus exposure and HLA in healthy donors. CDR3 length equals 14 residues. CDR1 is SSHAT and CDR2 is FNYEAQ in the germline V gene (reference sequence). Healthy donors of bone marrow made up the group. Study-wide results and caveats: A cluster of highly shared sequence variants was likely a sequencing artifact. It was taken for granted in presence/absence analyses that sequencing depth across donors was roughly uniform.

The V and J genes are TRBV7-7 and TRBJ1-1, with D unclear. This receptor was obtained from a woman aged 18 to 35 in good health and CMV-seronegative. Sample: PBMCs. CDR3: CASSSGGPNTEAFF. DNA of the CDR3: TGTGCTAGCAGCTCCGGAGGGCCGAACACTGAAGCTTTCTTT.